These 7 T cell receptor beta chains originate from one sample sequenced in a study of cytomegalovirus exposure and HLA in healthy donors. The PCR used 60 Vbeta and 13 Jbeta primers. Clones were read by immunoSEQ multiplex PCR, and TCRdb kept only the in-frame ones, dropping some. Of roughly 200,000 clones listed, around 80% are singletons. Sequencing input: PBMCs. These receptors originate from a boy aged 2 to 10 in good health and CMV-seronegative.

The rearrangement links TRBV11-3 to TRBJ2-7; TRBD2 aligns across 13 bases. In germline, CDR1 is SGHNT, CDR2 YENEEA. There are 14 residues in the CDR3. J lost 7 bases, V lost 5 bases, and 5 bases had no gene match. CDR3 DNA: TGTGCCAGCAGCGTACTAGCGGGAGGGTGGGAGCAGTACTTC. Translated, it gives CASSVLAGGWEQYF.

J is TRBJ1-1 and V is TRBV18; D uncertain. Trimming removed 5 bases from V and 0 bases from J, with 16 bases in between. The CDR3 is 16 residues long. CDR1 is KGHSH and CDR2 is LQKENI in the germline V gene. DNA of the CDR3: TGTGCCAGCTCATTACTCACCACAGCTCTGAACACTGAAGCTTTCTTT. It is translated as CASSLLTTALNTEAFF. Variable domain in full (rest from reference TRBV18 and TRBJ1-1): NAGVMQNPRHLVRRRGQEARLRCSPMKGHSHVYWYRQLPEEGLKFMVYLQKENIIDESGMPKERFSAEFPKEGPSILRIQQVVRGDSAAYFCASSLLTTALNTEAFFGQGTRLTVV.

The chain joins TRBV9 to TRBJ2-3; TRBD2 aligns across 9 bases. The CDR3 loop spans 15 amino acids. V lost 3 bases to trimming and J lost 1 base; unmatched junction nucleotides: 3. Per the germline V gene, CDR1 is SGDLS and CDR2 is YYNGEE. CDR3 region: CASSDRLAGTDTQYF. The CDR3 DNA reads TGTGCCAGCAGCGACCGACTAGCGGGCACAGATACGCAGTATTTT.

This rearrangement joins TRBV7-9 to TRBJ2-3; 9 bases are a match to TRBD1. After removal of 5 bases from V and 3 bases from J, the junction contained 12 bases not matched to a gene. The CDR3 loop spans 17 amino acids. The germline gives CDR1 SEHNR, CDR2 FQNEAQ (reference sequence). As DNA, the CDR3 is TGTGCCAGCAGCCCTATCGTAGACAGGGGGATAACAGATACGCAGTATTTT. Translated, it gives CASSPIVDRGITDTQYF.

The chain links TRBV27 to TRBJ1-1; TRBD1 is a possible D gene (5 bases). The V end was cut by 1 base, the J end by 4 bases, with 13 bases between. Germline V gene data show CDR1 as MNHEY and CDR2 as SMNVEV (reference sequence). The CDR3 spans 15 residues. This CDR3 is CASSLWGGMGTEAFF. CDR3 DNA: TGTGCCAGCAGTTTATGGGGGGGAATGGGCACTGAAGCTTTCTTT.

This chain uses TRBV15 with TRBJ2-1, with TRBD2 as a possible D gene (5 bases). Trimming took off 5 bases at V and 8 bases at J, with 22 bases between the two ends. The CDR3 consists of 16 residues. The germline gives CDR1 LNHNV, CDR2 YYDKDF (reference sequence). The CDR3 sequence is CATSYTLAGEVDEQFF. CDR3 sequence (DNA): TGTGCCACCAGCTATACGCTAGCAGGCGAAGTCGATGAGCAGTTCTTC.

The chain links TRBV4-1 to TRBJ2-5; TRBD2 matches 9 bases. The CDR3 totals 18 residues. Germline V gives CDR1 MGHRA, CDR2 YSYEKL. Trimming removed 0 bases from V and 2 bases from J; junction bases left unmatched: 10. The CDR3 DNA reads as TGCGCCAGCAGCCAAGACTTTAGTAGCGGGAGTTATCAAGAGACCCAGTACTTC. Residues: CASSQDFSSGSYQETQYF.